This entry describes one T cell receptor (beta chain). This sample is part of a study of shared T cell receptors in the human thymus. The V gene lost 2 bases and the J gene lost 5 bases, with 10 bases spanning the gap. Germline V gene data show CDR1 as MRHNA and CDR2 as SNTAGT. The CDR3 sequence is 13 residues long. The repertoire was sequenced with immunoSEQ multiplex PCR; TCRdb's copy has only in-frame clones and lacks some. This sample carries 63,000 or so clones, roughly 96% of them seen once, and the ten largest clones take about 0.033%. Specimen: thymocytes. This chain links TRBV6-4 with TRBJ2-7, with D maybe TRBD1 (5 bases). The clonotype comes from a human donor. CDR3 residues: CASSDTQGHEQYF. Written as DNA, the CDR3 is TGTGCCAGCAGTGACACCCAGGGTCACGAGCAGTACTTC.